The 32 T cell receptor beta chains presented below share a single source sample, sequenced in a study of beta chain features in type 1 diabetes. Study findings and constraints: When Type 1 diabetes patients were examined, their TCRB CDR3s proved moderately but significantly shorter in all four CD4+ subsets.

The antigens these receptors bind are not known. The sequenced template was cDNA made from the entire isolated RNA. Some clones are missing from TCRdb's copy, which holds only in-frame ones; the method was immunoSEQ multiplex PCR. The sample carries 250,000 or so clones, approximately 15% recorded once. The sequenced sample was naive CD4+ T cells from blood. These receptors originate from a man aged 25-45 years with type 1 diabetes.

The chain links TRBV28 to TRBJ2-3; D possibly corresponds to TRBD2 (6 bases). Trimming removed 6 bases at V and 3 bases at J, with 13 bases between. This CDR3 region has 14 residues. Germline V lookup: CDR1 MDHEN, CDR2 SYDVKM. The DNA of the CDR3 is TGTGCCAGCAGGGAGGGTGGGGGGACAGATACGCAGTATTTT. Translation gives CASREGGGTDTQYF. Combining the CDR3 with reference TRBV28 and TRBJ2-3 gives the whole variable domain DVKVTQSSRYLVKRTGEKVFLECVQDMDHENMFWYRQDPGLGLRLIYFSYDVKMKEKGDIPEGYSVSREKKERFSLILESASTNQTSMYLCASREGGGTDTQYFGPGTRLTVL.

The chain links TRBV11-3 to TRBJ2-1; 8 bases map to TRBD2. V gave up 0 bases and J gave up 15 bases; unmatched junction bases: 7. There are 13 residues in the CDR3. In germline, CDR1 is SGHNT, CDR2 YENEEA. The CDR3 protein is CASSLDPAGGLFF. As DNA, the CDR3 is TGTGCCAGCAGCTTAGATCCGGCGGGAGGTCTGTTCTTC.

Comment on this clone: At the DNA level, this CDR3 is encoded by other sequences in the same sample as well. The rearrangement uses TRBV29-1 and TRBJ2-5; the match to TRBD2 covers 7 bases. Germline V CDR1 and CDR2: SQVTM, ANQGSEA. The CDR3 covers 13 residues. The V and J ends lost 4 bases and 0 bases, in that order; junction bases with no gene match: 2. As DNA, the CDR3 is TGCAGCGTTGGGGGAGGGAACCAAGAGACCCAGTACTTC. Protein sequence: CSVGGGNQETQYF. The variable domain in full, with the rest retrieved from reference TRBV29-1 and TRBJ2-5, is SAVISQKPSRDICQRGTSLTIQCQVDSQVTMMFWYRQQPGQSLTLIATANQGSEATYESGFVIDKFPISRPNLTFSTLTVSNMSPEDSSIYLCSVGGGNQETQYFGPGTRLLVL.

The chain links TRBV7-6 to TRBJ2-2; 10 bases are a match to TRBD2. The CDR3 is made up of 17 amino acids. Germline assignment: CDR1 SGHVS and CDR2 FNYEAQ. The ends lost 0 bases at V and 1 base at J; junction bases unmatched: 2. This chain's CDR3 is CASSLARTSGNTGELFF. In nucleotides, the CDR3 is TGTGCCAGCAGCTTAGCGAGGACTAGCGGGAACACCGGGGAGCTGTTTTTT.

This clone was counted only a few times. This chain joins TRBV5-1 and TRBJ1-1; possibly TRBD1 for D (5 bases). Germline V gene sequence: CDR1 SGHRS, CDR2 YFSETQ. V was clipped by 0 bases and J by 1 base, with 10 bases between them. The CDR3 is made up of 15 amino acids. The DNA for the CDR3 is TGCGCCAGCAGCTTGGAAGGACACCCGAACACTGAAGCTTTCTTT. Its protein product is CASSLEGHPNTEAFF.

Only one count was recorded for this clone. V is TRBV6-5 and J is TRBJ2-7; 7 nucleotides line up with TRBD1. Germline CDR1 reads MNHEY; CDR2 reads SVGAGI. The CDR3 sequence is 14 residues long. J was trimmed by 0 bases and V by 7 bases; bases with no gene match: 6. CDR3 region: CASTSAGGSYEQYF. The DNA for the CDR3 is TGTGCCAGCACATCGGCAGGGGGCTCCTACGAGCAGTACTTC.

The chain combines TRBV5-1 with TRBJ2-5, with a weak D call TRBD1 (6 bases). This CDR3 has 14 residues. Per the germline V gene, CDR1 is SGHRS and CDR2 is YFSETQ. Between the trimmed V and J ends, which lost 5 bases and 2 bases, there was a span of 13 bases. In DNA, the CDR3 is TGCGCCAGCAGATTTGAAGGGGGACAAGAGACCCAGTACTTC. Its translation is CASRFEGGQETQYF.

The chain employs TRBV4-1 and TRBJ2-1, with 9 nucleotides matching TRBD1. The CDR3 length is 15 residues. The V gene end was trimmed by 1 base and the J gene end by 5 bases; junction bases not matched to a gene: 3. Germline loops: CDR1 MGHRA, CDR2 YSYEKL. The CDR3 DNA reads TGCGCCAGCAGCCAAGGGGACAGGGCGGACAATGAGCAGTTCTTC. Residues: CASSQGDRADNEQFF.

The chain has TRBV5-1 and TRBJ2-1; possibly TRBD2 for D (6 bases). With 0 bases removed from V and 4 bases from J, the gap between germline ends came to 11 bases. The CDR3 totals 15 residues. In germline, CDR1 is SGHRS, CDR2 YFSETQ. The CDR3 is CASSLAGSGYNEQFF. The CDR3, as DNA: TGCGCCAGCAGCTTGGCCGGGAGCGGGTACAATGAGCAGTTCTTC.

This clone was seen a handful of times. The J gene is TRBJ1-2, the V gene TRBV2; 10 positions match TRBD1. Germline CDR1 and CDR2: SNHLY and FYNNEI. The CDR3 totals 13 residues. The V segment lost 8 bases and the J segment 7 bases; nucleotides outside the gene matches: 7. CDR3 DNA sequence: TGTGCCAGCGCGGGACAGGGGATTCGTGGCTACACCTTC. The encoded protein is CASAGQGIRGYTF.

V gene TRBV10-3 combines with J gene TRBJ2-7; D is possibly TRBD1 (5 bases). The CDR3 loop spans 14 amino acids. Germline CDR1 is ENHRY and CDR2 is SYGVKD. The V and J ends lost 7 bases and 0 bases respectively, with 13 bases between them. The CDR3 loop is CAITQGLPSYEQYF. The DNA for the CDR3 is TGTGCCATCACCCAGGGTCTTCCCTCCTACGAGCAGTACTTC.

This CDR3 is CSVKGSDTEAFF. The CDR3 DNA is TGCAGCGTTAAGGGGTCGGACACTGAAGCTTTCTTT. The V call is TRBV29-1, the J call TRBJ1-1; possibly TRBD1 for D (5 bases). The CDR3 consists of 12 residues. Trimming removed 5 bases from V and 3 bases from J, with 10 bases in between. Germline CDR1 reads SQVTM; CDR2 reads ANQGSEA. Complete variable domain (other parts from reference TRBV29-1 and TRBJ1-1): SAVISQKPSRDICQRGTSLTIQCQVDSQVTMMFWYRQQPGQSLTLIATANQGSEATYESGFVIDKFPISRPNLTFSTLTVSNMSPEDSSIYLCSVKGSDTEAFFGQGTRLTVV.

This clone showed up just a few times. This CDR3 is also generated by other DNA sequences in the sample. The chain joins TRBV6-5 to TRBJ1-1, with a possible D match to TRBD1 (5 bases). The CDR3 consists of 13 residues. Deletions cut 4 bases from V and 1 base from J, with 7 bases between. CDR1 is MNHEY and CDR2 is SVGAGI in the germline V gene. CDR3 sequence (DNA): TGTGCCAGCAGTTTCGACAGGAACACTGAAGCTTTCTTT. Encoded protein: CASSFDRNTEAFF.

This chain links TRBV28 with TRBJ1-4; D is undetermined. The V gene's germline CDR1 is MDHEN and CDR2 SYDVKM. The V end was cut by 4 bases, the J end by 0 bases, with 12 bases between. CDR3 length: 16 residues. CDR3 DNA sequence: TGTGCCAGCAGTTCGTATACCAGCGCAACTAATGAAAAACTGTTTTTT. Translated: CASSSYTSATNEKLFF.

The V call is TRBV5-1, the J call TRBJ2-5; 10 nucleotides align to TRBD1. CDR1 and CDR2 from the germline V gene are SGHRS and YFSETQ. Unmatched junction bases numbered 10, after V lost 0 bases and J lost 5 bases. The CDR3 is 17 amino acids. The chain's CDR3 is CASSLGATGTGAETQYF. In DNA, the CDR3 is TGCGCCAGCAGCTTGGGGGCAACCGGGACAGGGGCCGAGACCCAGTACTTC.

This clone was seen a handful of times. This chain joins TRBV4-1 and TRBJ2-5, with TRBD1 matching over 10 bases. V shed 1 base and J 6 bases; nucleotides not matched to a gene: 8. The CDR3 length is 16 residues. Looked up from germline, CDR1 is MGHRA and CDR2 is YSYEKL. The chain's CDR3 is CASSQAFRDRGKTQYF. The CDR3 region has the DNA TGCGCCAGCAGCCAAGCATTCCGGGACAGGGGAAAGACCCAGTACTTC.

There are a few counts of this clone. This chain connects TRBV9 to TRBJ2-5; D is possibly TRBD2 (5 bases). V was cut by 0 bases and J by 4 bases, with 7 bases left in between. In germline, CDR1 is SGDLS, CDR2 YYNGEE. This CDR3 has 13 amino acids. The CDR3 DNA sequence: TGTGCCAGCAGCGTAGATGAGGGAGAGACCCAGTACTTC. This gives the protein CASSVDEGETQYF.

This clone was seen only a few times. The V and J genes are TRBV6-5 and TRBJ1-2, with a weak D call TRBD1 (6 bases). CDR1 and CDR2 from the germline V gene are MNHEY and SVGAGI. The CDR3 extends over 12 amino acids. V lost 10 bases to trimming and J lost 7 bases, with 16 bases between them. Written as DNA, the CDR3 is TGTGCCACGCAGCGGGGGACACGTGGCTACACCTTC. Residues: CATQRGTRGYTF.

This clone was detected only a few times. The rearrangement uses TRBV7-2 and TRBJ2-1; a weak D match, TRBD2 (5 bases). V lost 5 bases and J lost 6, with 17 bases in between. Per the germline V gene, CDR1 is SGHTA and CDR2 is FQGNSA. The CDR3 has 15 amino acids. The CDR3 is CASSGREPRPNEQFF. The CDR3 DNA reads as TGTGCCAGCAGCGGCCGGGAACCCCGCCCCAATGAGCAGTTCTTC. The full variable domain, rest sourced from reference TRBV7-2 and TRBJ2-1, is GAGVSQSPSNKVTEKGKDVELRCDPISGHTALYWYRQSLGQGLEFLIYFQGNSAPDKSGLPSDRFSAERTGGSVSTLTIQRTQQEDSAVYLCASSGREPRPNEQFFGPGTRLTVL.

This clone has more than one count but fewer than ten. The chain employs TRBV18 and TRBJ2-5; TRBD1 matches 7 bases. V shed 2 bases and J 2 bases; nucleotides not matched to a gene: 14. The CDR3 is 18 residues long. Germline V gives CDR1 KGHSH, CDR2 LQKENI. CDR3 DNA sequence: TGTGCCAGCTCACCAGGTCGGCTGCTGGGACAGACACAAGAGACCCAGTACTTC. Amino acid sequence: CASSPGRLLGQTQETQYF.

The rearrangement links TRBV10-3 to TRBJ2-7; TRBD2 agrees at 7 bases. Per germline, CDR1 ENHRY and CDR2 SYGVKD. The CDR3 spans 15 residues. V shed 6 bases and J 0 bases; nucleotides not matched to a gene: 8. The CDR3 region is CAIRQTSVSSYEQYF. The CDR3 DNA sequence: TGTGCCATCAGACAAACTAGCGTTAGCTCCTACGAGCAGTACTTC.

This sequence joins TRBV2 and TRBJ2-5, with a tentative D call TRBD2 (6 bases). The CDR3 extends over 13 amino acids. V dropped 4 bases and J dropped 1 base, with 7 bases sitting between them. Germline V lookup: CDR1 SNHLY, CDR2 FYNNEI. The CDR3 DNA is TGTGCCAGCAGTGTTAGCGGCCAAGAGACCCAGTACTTC. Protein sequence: CASSVSGQETQYF.

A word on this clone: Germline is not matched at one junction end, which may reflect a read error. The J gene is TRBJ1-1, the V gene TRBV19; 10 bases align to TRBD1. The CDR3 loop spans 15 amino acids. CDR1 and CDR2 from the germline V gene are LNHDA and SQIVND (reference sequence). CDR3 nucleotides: TGTGCCAGTAGTGCCAGGACAGGGGGGAACCCTGAAGCTTTCTTT. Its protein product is CASSARTGGNPEAFF.

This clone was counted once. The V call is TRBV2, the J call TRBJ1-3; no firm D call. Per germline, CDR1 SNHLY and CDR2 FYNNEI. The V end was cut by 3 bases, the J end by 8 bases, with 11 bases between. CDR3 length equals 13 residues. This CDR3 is CASSDGTRDTIYF. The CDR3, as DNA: TGTGCCAGCAGTGACGGCACTCGGGACACCATATATTTT.

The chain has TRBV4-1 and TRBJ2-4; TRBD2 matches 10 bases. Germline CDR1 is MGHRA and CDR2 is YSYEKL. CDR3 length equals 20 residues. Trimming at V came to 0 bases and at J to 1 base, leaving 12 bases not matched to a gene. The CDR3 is CASSQDRTSGEKGAKNIQYF. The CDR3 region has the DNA TGCGCCAGCAGCCAAGATCGTACTAGCGGGGAGAAAGGGGCCAAAAACATTCAGTACTTC.

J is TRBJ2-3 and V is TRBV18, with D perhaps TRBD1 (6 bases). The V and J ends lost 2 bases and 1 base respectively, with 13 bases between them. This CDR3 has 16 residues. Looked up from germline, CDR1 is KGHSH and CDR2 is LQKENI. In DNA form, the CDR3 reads TGTGCCAGCTCACCAACCACAGGGATTGGCACAGATACGCAGTATTTT. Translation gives CASSPTTGIGTDTQYF. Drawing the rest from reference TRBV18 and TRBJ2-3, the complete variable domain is NAGVMQNPRHLVRRRGQEARLRCSPMKGHSHVYWYRQLPEEGLKFMVYLQKENIIDESGMPKERFSAEFPKEGPSILRIQQVVRGDSAAYFCASSPTTGIGTDTQYFGPGTRLTVL.

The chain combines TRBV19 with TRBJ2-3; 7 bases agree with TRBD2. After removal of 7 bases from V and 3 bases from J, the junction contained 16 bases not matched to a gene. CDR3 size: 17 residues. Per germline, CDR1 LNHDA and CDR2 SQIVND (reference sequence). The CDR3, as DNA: TGTGCCAGTAATTTTGCGGGGGACTCCGGGGGGACAGATACGCAGTATTTT. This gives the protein CASNFAGDSGGTDTQYF. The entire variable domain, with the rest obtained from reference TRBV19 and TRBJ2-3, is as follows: DGGITQSPKYLFRKEGQNVTLSCEQNLNHDAMYWYRQDPGQGLRLIYYSQIVNDFQKGDIAEGYSVSREKKESFPLTVTSAQKNPTAFYLCASNFAGDSGGTDTQYFGPGTRLTVL.

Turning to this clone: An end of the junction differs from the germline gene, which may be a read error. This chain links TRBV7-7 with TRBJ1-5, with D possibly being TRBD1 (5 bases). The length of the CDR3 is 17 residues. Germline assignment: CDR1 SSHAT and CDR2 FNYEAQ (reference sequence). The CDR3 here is CASSLVTGMDRNQPQHF. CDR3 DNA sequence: TGTGCTAGCAGCTTAGTAACAGGTATGGATCGCAATCAGCCCCAGCATTTT.

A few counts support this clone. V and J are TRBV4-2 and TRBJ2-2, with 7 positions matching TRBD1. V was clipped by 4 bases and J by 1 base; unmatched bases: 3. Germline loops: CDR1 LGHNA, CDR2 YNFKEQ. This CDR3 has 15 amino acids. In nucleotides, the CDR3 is TGTGCCAGCAGCCCGAGGGGGCAGAACACCGGGGAGCTGTTTTTT. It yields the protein CASSPRGQNTGELFF.

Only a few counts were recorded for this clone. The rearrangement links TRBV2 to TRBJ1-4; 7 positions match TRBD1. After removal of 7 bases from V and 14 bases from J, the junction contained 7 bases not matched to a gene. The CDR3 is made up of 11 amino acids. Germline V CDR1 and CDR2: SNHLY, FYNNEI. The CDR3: CASTAGGRLFF. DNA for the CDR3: TGTGCCAGCACCGCAGGGGGGAGGCTGTTTTTT.

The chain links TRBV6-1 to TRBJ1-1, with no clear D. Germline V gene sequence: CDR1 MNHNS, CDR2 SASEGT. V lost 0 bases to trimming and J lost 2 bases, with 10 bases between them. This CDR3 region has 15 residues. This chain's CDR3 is CASSEAHGKNTEAFF. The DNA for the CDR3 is TGTGCCAGCAGTGAAGCGCACGGGAAAAACACTGAAGCTTTCTTT.

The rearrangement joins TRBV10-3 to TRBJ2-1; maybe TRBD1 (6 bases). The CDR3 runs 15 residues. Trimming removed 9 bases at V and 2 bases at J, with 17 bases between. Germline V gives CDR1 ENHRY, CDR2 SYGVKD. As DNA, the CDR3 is TGTGCCATGACGGCGGACAGAACGCCCTACAATGAGCAGTTCTTC. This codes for CAMTADRTPYNEQFF.